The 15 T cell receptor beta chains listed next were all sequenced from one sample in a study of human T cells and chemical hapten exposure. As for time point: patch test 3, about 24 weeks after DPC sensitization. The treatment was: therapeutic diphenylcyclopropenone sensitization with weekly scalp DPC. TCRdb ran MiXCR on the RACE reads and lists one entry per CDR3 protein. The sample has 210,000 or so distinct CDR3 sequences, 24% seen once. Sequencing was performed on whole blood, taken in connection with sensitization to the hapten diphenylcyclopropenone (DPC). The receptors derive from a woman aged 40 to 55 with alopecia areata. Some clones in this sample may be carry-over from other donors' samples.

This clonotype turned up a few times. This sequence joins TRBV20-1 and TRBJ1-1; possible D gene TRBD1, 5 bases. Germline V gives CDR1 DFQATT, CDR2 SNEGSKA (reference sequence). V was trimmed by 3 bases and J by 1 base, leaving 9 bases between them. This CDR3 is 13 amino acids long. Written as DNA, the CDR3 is TGCAGTGCTAGTACAGGATGGAACACTGAAGCTTTCTTT. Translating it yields CSASTGWNTEAFF.

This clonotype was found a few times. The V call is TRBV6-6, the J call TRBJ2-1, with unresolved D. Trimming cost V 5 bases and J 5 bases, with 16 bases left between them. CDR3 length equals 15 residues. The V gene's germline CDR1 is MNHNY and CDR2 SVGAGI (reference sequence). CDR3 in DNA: TGTGCCAGCAGTCCATTGGACCCCCGGGACAATGAGCAGTTCTTC. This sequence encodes CASSPLDPRDNEQFF.

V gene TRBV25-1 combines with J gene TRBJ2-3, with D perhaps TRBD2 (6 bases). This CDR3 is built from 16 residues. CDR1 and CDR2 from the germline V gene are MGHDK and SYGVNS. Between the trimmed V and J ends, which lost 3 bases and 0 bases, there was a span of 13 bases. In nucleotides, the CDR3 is TGTGCCAGCAGTGACTCCACGGGGGTTAGCACAGATACGCAGTATTTT. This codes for CASSDSTGVSTDTQYF. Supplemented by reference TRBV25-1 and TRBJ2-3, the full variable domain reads EADIYQTPRYLVIGTGKKITLECSQTMGHDKMYWYQQDPGMELHLIHYSYGVNSTEKGDLSSESTVSRIRTEHFPLTLESARPSHTSQYLCASSDSTGVSTDTQYFGPGTRLTVL.

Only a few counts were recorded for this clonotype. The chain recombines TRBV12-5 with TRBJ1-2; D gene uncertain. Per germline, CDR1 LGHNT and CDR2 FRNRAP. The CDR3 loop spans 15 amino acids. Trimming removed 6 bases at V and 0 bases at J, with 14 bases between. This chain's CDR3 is CASGPGRIPNYGYTF. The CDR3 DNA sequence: TGTGCTAGTGGCCCCGGGAGGATACCTAACTATGGCTACACCTTC.

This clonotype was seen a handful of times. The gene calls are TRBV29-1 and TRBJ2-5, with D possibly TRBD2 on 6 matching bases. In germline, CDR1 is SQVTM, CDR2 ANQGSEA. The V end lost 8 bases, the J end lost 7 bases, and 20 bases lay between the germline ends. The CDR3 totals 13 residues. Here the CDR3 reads CSPWGVEEATQYF. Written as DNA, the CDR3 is TGCAGCCCCTGGGGGGTTGAGGAGGCGACCCAGTACTTC.

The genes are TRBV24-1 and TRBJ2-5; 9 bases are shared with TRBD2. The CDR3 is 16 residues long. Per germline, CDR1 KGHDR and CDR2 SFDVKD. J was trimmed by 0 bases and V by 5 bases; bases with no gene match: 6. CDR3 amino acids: CATSGRAGGYQETQYF. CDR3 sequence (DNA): TGTGCCACCAGTGGAAGGGCGGGAGGGTACCAAGAGACCCAGTACTTC.

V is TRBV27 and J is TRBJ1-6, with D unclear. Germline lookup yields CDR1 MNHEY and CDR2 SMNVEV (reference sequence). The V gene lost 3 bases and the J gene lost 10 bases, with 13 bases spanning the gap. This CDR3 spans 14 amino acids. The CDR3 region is CASSFRRDGSPLHF. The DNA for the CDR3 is TGTGCCAGCAGTTTCAGGAGGGATGGATCACCCCTCCACTTT.

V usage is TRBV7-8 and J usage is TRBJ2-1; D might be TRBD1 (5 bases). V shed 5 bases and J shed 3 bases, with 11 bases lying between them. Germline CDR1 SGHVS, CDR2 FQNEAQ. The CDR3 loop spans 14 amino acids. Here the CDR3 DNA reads TGTGCCAGCAGCATGACAGCTTACTACAATGAGCAGTTCTTC. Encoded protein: CASSMTAYYNEQFF.

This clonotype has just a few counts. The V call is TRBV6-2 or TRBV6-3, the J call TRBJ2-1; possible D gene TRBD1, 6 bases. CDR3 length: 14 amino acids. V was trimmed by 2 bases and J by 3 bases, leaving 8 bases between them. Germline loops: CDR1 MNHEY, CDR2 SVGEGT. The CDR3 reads CASSYLQGYNEQFF. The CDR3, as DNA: TGTGCCAGCAGTTACCTACAGGGCTACAATGAGCAGTTCTTC.

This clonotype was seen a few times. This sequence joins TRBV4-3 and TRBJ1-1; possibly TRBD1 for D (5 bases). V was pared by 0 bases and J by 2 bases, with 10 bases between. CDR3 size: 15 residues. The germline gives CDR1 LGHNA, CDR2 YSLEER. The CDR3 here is CASSQEGGVNTEAFF. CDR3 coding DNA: TGCGCCAGCAGCCAAGAAGGAGGGGTTAACACTGAAGCTTTCTTT.

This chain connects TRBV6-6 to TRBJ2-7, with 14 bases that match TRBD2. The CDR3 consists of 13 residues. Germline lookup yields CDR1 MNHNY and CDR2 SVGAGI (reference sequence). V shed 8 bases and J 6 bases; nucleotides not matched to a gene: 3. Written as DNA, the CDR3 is TGTGCCAGCGGGGGACTAGCGGGAGCCGAGCAGTACTTC. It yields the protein CASGGLAGAEQYF.

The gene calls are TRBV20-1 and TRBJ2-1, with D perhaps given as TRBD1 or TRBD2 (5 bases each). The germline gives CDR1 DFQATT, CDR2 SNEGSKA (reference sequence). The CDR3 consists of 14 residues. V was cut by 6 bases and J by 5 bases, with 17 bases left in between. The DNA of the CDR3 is TGCAGTGCCACCTGGGGGAGCGCGGACAATGAGCAGTTCTTC. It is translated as CSATWGSADNEQFF.

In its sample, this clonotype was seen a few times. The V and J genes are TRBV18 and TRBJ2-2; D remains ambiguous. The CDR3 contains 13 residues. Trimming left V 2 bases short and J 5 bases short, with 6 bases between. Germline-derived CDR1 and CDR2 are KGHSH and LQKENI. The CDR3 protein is CASSPMETGELFF. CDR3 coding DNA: TGTGCCAGCTCACCAATGGAGACCGGGGAGCTGTTTTTT.

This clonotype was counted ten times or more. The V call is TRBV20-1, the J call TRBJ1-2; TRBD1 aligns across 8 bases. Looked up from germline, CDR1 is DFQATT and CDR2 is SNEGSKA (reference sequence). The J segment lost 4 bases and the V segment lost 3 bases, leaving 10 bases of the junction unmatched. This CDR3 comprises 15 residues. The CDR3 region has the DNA TGCAGTGCTAGTAGCCGGGACAGGTCCCTCTATGGCTACACCTTC. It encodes CSASSRDRSLYGYTF.

CDR3: CASSKGKLSGANVLTF. The CDR3 DNA reads as TGTGCCAGCAGCAAGGGCAAATTATCTGGGGCCAACGTCCTGACTTTC. The chain uses TRBV21-1 and TRBJ2-6. TRBV21-1 is listed as a pseudogene. The CDR3 runs to 16 residues.